Listed below are T cell receptor beta chains from one sample, sequenced in a study of human T cells and chemical hapten exposure. TCRdb re-derived calls from the RACE reads in MiXCR, one entry per CDR3 protein. The sample holds roughly 260,000 distinct CDR3 sequences, 7.5% to 10% seen once. This specimen was whole blood, taken in connection with sensitization to the hapten diphenylcyclopropenone (DPC). The origin of the receptors is a woman in her forties with alopecia areata. Some clones in this sample may be carry-over from other donors' samples. CDR3s include the opening cysteine and the closing phenylalanine or tryptophan. A D gene is named only where the DNA matches it firmly. Rows may omit the clone size; those that give it use once, few, many or a size class.

J gene	D gene	V gene	clone size	CDR3 DNA	CDR3 protein
TRBJ1-2	.	TRBV5-1	many	TGCGCCAGCAGCTTGGGATATGGGAGTGGCTACACCTTC	CASSLGYGSGYTF
TRBJ2-1	.	TRBV29-1	many	TGCAGCGTTGGGGCAGGGCGGAATGAGCAGTTCTTC	CSVGAGRNEQFF
TRBJ1-1	.	TRBV12-3/TRBV12-4	.	TGTGCCAGCAGCCCGGACACTGAAGCTTTCTTT	CASSPDTEAFF
TRBJ2-1	TRBD2	TRBV27	few	TGTGCCAGCAGTTTATCCGACTGGGGGGGCAATGAGCAGTTCTTC	CASSLSDWGGNEQFF
TRBJ2-7	.	TRBV6-1	few	TGTGCCAGCAGTGGTACTACAGGGAACGAGCAGTACTTC	CASSGTTGNEQYF
TRBJ2-7	.	TRBV28	few	TGTGCCAGCAGTTTATACCCTCCGGGGGTCTACGAGCAGTACTTC	CASSLYPPGVYEQYF
TRBJ2-4	.	TRBV28	many	TGTGCCAGCAGTCCCCAGGGCCTAGCCAAAAACATTCAGTACTTC	CASSPQGLAKNIQYF
TRBJ1-5	.	TRBV21-1	few	TGTGCCAGCAGCCGACCAGGGGGGGAGGCTCAGCCCCAGCATTTT	CASSRPGGEAQPQHF
TRBJ2-5	.	TRBV29-1	.	TGCAGCGTTGATCGAGTAGGAGGAGAGACCCAGTACTTC	CSVDRVGGETQYF
TRBJ1-4	TRBD1	TRBV7-2	.	TGTGCCAGCAGCTTGCCGGGACAGACTAATGAAAAACTGTTTTTT	CASSLPGQTNEKLFF
TRBJ1-4	.	TRBV6-5	few	TGTGCCAGCAGGGGTTCGAATGAAAAACTGTTTTTT	CASRGSNEKLFF
TRBJ2-5	.	TRBV6-2/TRBV6-3	few	TGTGCCAGCAGCCTAGGTGGAGGAGGCCTACAAGAGACCCAGTACTTC	CASSLGGGGLQETQYF
TRBJ1-5	.	TRBV5-1	few	TGCGCCAGCAGCCCAGACGGGAATAGCAATCAGCCCCAGCATTTT	CASSPDGNSNQPQHF
TRBJ2-3	.	TRBV7-9	few	TGTGCCAGCAGCACCGGACAAGGTAGCACAGATACGCAGTATTTT	CASSTGQGSTDTQYF
TRBJ1-2	TRBD1	TRBV20-1	few	TGCAGTGCTACTCCCGGACAGGGAATCGACTATGGCTACACCTTC	CSATPGQGIDYGYTF
TRBJ2-5	TRBD2	TRBV5-5	.	TGTGCCAGCAGCTTGTCCAGCGGGACCCAAGAGACCCAGTACTTC	CASSLSSGTQETQYF
TRBJ2-7	.	TRBV5-1	many	TGCGCCAGCACCGAGGGGTCGGCGTCCAACGAGCAGTACTTC	CASTEGSASNEQYF
TRBJ2-7	.	TRBV12-3/TRBV12-4	.	TGTGCCAGCAGTTCACAGGGTGTCAACGAGCAGTACTTC	CASSSQGVNEQYF
TRBJ2-6	.	TRBV7-3	few	TGTGCCAGCAGCCTGGACAGCGTACCCTCTGGGGCCAACGTCCTGACTTTC	CASSLDSVPSGANVLTF
TRBJ2-5	.	TRBV4-3	.	TGCGCCAGCAGCCCCGGGGCAGGGGTAACCCAAGAGACCCAGTACTTC	CASSPGAGVTQETQYF
TRBJ2-5	.	TRBV4-3	.	TGCGCCAGCAGCCAAGATACTAGGCCTGAAGAGACCCAGTACTTC	CASSQDTRPEETQYF
TRBJ2-5	.	TRBV7-2	.	TGTGCCAGCAGCGCAAGACAGGGAGGGGTGACCCAGTACTTC	CASSARQGGVTQYF
TRBJ2-5	TRBD1	TRBV9	few	TGTGCCAGCAGCGTAGCTTGGGGACAGCAAGAGACCCAGTACTTC	CASSVAWGQQETQYF
TRBJ1-6	.	TRBV7-2	.	TGTGCCAGCAGCTTAATGACCCATAGCGGTTCACCCCTCCACTTT	CASSLMTHSGSPLHF
TRBJ2-3	TRBD1	TRBV6-2/TRBV6-3	.	TGTGCCAGCAGTTACTGGACAGGGATCGCAGATACGCAGTATTTT	CASSYWTGIADTQYF
TRBJ2-7	.	TRBV28	few	TGTGCCAGCGGACGGACGGTGGGGTCCTACGAGCAGTACTTC	CASGRTVGSYEQYF
TRBJ2-1	.	TRBV29-1	few	TGCAGCGCACAAGGCCGCAGCCTGATAGACAATGAGCAGTTCTTC	CSAQGRSLIDNEQFF
TRBJ1-4	.	TRBV6-5	few	TGTGCCAGCAGTTCTCGACAGGAAAAACTGTTTTTT	CASSSRQEKLFF
TRBJ2-1	.	TRBV12-3/TRBV12-4	.	TGTGCCAGCAGTTTTGTAGTCGGGAGCTCCTACAATGAGCAGTTCTTC	CASSFVVGSSYNEQFF
TRBJ2-1	TRBD2	TRBV6-2/TRBV6-3	many	TGTGCCAGCAGGGACTCGGGACTAGCGGGAGTAGATGAGCAGTTCTTC	CASRDSGLAGVDEQFF
TRBJ1-2	.	TRBV7-2	.	TGTGCCAGCAGCTTAGTGGGGATTCAGACCTATGGCTACACCTTC	CASSLVGIQTYGYTF
TRBJ2-7	TRBD1	TRBV27	.	TGTGCCAGCAGTTTGGGCCCGCCTGCAGGGACAGGGTCAGGGGAGCAGTACTTC	CASSLGPPAGTGSGEQYF
TRBJ2-7	.	TRBV12-3/TRBV12-4	.	TGTGCCAGCAGCCCAGGATCGGGCGAGCAGTACTTC	CASSPGSGEQYF
TRBJ1-4	.	TRBV4-3	.	TGCGCCAGCAGCCAAGAACCTGGGGCGACCACTAATGAAAAACTGTTTTTT	CASSQEPGATTNEKLFF
TRBJ2-2	TRBD2	TRBV20-1	.	TGCAGTGCTAGAGACATAGCGGGAGGGCACACCGGGGAGCTGTTTTTT	CSARDIAGGHTGELFF
TRBJ1-5	TRBD1	TRBV7-2	many	TGTGCCAGCAGCCCGGACAGGGGGCCCCAGCCCCAGCATTTT	CASSPDRGPQPQHF
TRBJ2-1	.	TRBV3-1	few	TGTGCCAGCAGCCAAGTAGGGGACAACGAGCAGTTCTTC	CASSQVGDNEQFF
TRBJ1-2	.	TRBV4-1	many	TGCGCCAGCAGCCAAGCAAACTATGGCTACACCTTC	CASSQANYGYTF
TRBJ2-6	.	TRBV24-1	.	TGTGCCACCAGTGCGAAGGGTGCTGGGGCCAACGTCCTGACTTTC	CATSAKGAGANVLTF
TRBJ2-1	.	TRBV6-6	.	TGTGCCAGCAGTTACCCCGAGCTTGGAGGACTATCTTCTTACAATGAGCAGTTCTTC	CASSYPELGGLSSYNEQFF
TRBJ2-3	TRBD2	TRBV7-2	few	TGTGCCAGCAGCCTCCTGACTAGCGGCACAGATACGCAGTATTTT	CASSLLTSGTDTQYF
TRBJ2-1	TRBD1	TRBV28	few	TGTGCCAGCAGTTTGCAGACAGGGGTGGAAAATGAGCAGTTCTTC	CASSLQTGVENEQFF
TRBJ1-1	.	TRBV10-3	.	TGTGCCATCACTACCAGGGGAGGGACTGAAGCTTTCTTT	CAITTRGGTEAFF
TRBJ1-1	.	TRBV7-8	many	TGTGCCAGCAGCTTAGTGAGAGGGAGCACTGAAGCTTTCTTT	CASSLVRGSTEAFF
TRBJ2-7	.	TRBV6-5	few	TGTGCCAGCAGTTACACTACCTCCTACGAGCAGTACTTC	CASSYTTSYEQYF
TRBJ2-3	TRBD2	TRBV20-1	.	TGCAGTGGAACTAGCGGCCCCACAGATACGCAGTATTTT	CSGTSGPTDTQYF
TRBJ2-3	.	TRBV7-3	.	TGTGCCAGCAGCTTCGGACGTAATACGCAGTATTTT	CASSFGRNTQYF
TRBJ1-1	.	TRBV7-3	few	TGTGCCAGCAGCCGCGCTGCAGGGAACACTGAAGCTTTCTTT	CASSRAAGNTEAFF
TRBJ2-7	TRBD2	TRBV28	.	TGTGCCAGCAGTTTGGGGACTAGCTTCGGCGAGCAGTACTTC	CASSLGTSFGEQYF
TRBJ1-1	.	TRBV6-2/TRBV6-3	many	TGTGCCAGCAAGCAGGGTGACACTGAAGCTTTCTTT	CASKQGDTEAFF
TRBJ2-2	.	TRBV28	few	TGTGCCAGCAGTCCCAAGGGAAGGGTTGCGGTGACCGGGGAGCTGTTTTTT	CASSPKGRVAVTGELFF
TRBJ2-1	TRBD1	TRBV7-9	.	TGTGCCAGCAGCCTCGGGCCCGCCAGGGGGCACGATGGTGAGCAGTTCTTC	CASSLGPARGHDGEQFF
TRBJ2-1	.	TRBV29-1	many	TGCAGCGTTGCAAGGAGGAATGAGCAGTTCTTC	CSVARRNEQFF
TRBJ2-5	.	TRBV6-6	.	TGTGCCACCCTTTTGGAGACCCAGTACTTC	CATLLETQYF
TRBJ2-2	.	TRBV29-1	many	TGCAGCGTTGTTACAGGGTCCGGGGAGCTGTTTTTT	CSVVTGSGELFF
TRBJ2-2	TRBD2	TRBV12-3/TRBV12-4	few	TGTGCCAGCAGTCCCAGGACTAGCGGGAGTAGCACCGGGGAGCTGTTTTTT	CASSPRTSGSSTGELFF
TRBJ1-5	TRBD1	TRBV9	few	TGTGCCAGCAGCCCCCGGGACAGGGGGCTTCAGCCCCAGCATTTT	CASSPRDRGLQPQHF
TRBJ2-1	TRBD2	TRBV27	few	TGTGCCAGCAGTTTAGGACTAGCGGACCCCTGGAATGAGCAGTTCTTC	CASSLGLADPWNEQFF
TRBJ2-1	TRBD1	TRBV12-3/TRBV12-4	many	TGTGCCAGCAGTTTCCTGAGGGACAGGGTAAATGAGCAGTTCTTC	CASSFLRDRVNEQFF